One sample yielded the 15 T cell receptor beta chains listed below, sequenced in a study of blood T cell repertoires in COVID-19. Assay used: immunoSEQ multiplex PCR; TCRdb lists only in-frame clones, some missing. Here the sample spans 30,000 to 40,000 clones, roughly 91% being singletons. The specimen was peripheral blood. The receptor source for this set is a man between 65 and 85 years old with active COVID-19.

The chain employs TRBV7-3 and TRBJ2-5; 8 nucleotides line up with TRBD2. The V segment lost 5 bases and the J segment 4 bases; nucleotides outside the gene matches: 3. The germline gives CDR1 SGHTA, CDR2 FQGTGA. CDR3 length: 13 residues. The CDR3 sequence: CASSPGGVETQYF. In nucleotides, the CDR3 is TGTGCCAGCAGCCCGGGGGGGGTAGAGACCCAGTACTTC.

This clone was seen only once. The chain combines TRBV19 with TRBJ2-5, with 10 positions matching TRBD1. CDR1 and CDR2 (germline): LNHDA, SQIVND (reference sequence). J lost 4 bases, V lost 5 bases, and 10 bases had no gene match. The CDR3 covers 16 residues. The CDR3 reads CASSQRQGARSETQYF. DNA of the CDR3: TGTGCCAGTAGTCAAAGACAGGGGGCGCGCTCAGAGACCCAGTACTTC.

The J gene is TRBJ2-3, the V gene TRBV18; no definite D call. This CDR3 comprises 13 residues. The ends were cut back, 6 bases at V and 0 bases at J, with 7 bases in the middle. Looked up from germline, CDR1 is KGHSH and CDR2 is LQKENI. The CDR3, as DNA: TGTGCCAGCTCGGCACCTAGCACAGATACGCAGTATTTT. It specifies CASSAPSTDTQYF.

The rearrangement uses TRBV23-1 and TRBJ2-5; maybe TRBD2 (5 bases). TRBV23-1 is filed as an ORF, its function uncertain. The CDR3 is made up of 13 amino acids. V was clipped by 7 bases and J by 5 bases, with 14 bases between them. CDR3 sequence: CASTLASSETQYF. As DNA, the CDR3 is TGCGCCAGCACCCTAGCCAGTTCGGAGACCCAGTACTTC.

This chain connects TRBV7-2 to TRBJ1-2, with TRBD1 matching 8 bases. This CDR3 contains 13 residues. V lost 5 bases, J lost 5 bases, and 4 bases stayed unmatched. Germline CDR1 is SGHTA and CDR2 is FQGNSA. The CDR3 is CASSRQGPYGYTF. The CDR3 nucleotides are TGTGCCAGCAGCAGACAGGGGCCTTATGGCTACACCTTC.

This clone has more than one count but fewer than ten. CDR3 DNA: TGTGCCAGCAGCTTGGCCGGGCGGGGAACCGGGGAGCTGTTTTTT. Translation gives CASSLAGRGTGELFF. The V and J genes are TRBV5-5 and TRBJ2-2; D is perhaps TRBD2 (6 bases). V was trimmed by 0 bases and J by 5 bases, leaving 11 bases between them. CDR1 and CDR2 from the germline V gene are SGHKS and YYEKEE (reference sequence). CDR3 length: 15 residues.

V gene TRBV7-2 combines with J gene TRBJ2-1; D possibly corresponds to TRBD1 (5 bases). The CDR3 length is 14 residues. V was trimmed by 1 base and J by 9 bases, leaving 13 bases between them. Looked up from germline, CDR1 is SGHTA and CDR2 is FQGNSA. The CDR3 nucleotides are TGTGCCAGCAGCTTAGGGGCAGGGATAGGTGAGCAGTTCTTC. Amino acids: CASSLGAGIGEQFF. The full variable domain, rest sourced from reference TRBV7-2 and TRBJ2-1, is GAGVSQSPSNKVTEKGKDVELRCDPISGHTALYWYRQSLGQGLEFLIYFQGNSAPDKSGLPSDRFSAERTGGSVSTLTIQRTQQEDSAVYLCASSLGAGIGEQFFGPGTRLTVL.

This clone has just a few counts. The rearrangement links TRBV27 to TRBJ1-6; D remains ambiguous. This CDR3 region has 15 residues. The ends were cut back, 3 bases at V and 0 bases at J, with 6 bases in the middle. Germline CDR1 and CDR2: MNHEY and SMNVEV (reference sequence). In DNA, the CDR3 is TGTGCCAGCAGTTTCTGGAGCTCCTATAATTCACCCCTCCACTTT. Translated: CASSFWSSYNSPLHF.

The genes are TRBV7-9 and TRBJ2-1; no reliable D call. V dropped 1 base and J dropped 5 bases, with 9 bases sitting between them. This CDR3 region has 14 residues. CDR1 and CDR2 (germline): SEHNR, FQNEAQ (reference sequence). CDR3 nucleotide sequence: TGTGCCAGCAGCTTAGAAGCCGATAACAATGAGCAGTTCTTC. Translating gives CASSLEADNNEQFF.

The chain uses TRBV5-4 and TRBJ2-3, with D possibly TRBD2 on 6 matching bases. The V end lost 3 bases, the J end lost 3 bases, and 11 bases lay between the germline ends. Per the germline V gene, CDR1 is SGHNT and CDR2 is YYREEE (reference sequence). This CDR3 spans 14 amino acids. CDR3 sequence: CASSSADYTDTQYF. In DNA, the CDR3 is TGTGCCAGCAGCTCTGCGGACTATACAGATACGCAGTATTTT.

The rearrangement links TRBV19 to TRBJ1-5; 8 nucleotides line up with TRBD1. The germline V gene has CDR1 LNHDA and CDR2 SQIVND (reference sequence). Trimming cost V 7 bases and J 4 bases; bases outside gene matches: 12. The CDR3 spans 16 residues. The CDR3 nucleotides read TGTGCCAGTAAGGCACAGGGGGATCTCGGGAATCAGCCCCAGCATTTT. Residues: CASKAQGDLGNQPQHF. The full variable domain, its missing parts supplied by reference TRBV19 and TRBJ1-5, is DGGITQSPKYLFRKEGQNVTLSCEQNLNHDAMYWYRQDPGQGLRLIYYSQIVNDFQKGDIAEGYSVSREKKESFPLTVTSAQKNPTAFYLCASKAQGDLGNQPQHFGDGTRLSIL.

This chain joins TRBV4-3 and TRBJ1-2; no definite D call. The V end was cut by 3 bases, the J end by 7 bases, with 12 bases between. CDR3 length: 13 amino acids. CDR1 is LGHNA, CDR2 YSLEER, per germline. In DNA form, the CDR3 reads TGCGCCAGCAGCCAGGTTGGAGGGTCTGGCTACACCTTC. Protein: CASSQVGGSGYTF.

J is TRBJ1-2 and V is TRBV4-1; D remains ambiguous. CDR3 length: 14 amino acids. Deletions cut 0 bases from V and 8 bases from J, with 13 bases between. The germline V gene has CDR1 MGHRA and CDR2 YSYEKL. The chain's CDR3 is CASSQDSRPVGYTF. The CDR3 DNA reads TGCGCCAGCAGCCAAGATTCACGTCCGGTAGGCTACACCTTC.

The rearrangement links TRBV19 to TRBJ2-1; perhaps TRBD2 as D (5 bases). Trimming cost V 4 bases and J 2 bases, with 15 bases left between them. The germline V gene encodes CDR1 LNHDA and CDR2 SQIVND (reference sequence). CDR3 size: 16 residues. CDR3 nucleotides: TGTGCCAGTAGTAGCATGTCGGGAAGAGCCTACAATGAGCAGTTCTTC. Its translation is CASSSMSGRAYNEQFF. The variable domain in full, with the rest retrieved from reference TRBV19 and TRBJ2-1, is DGGITQSPKYLFRKEGQNVTLSCEQNLNHDAMYWYRQDPGQGLRLIYYSQIVNDFQKGDIAEGYSVSREKKESFPLTVTSAQKNPTAFYLCASSSMSGRAYNEQFFGPGTRLTVL.

J is TRBJ2-3 and V is TRBV6-1; D is possibly TRBD1 (6 bases). In germline, CDR1 is MNHNS, CDR2 SASEGT. V was trimmed by 3 bases and J by 0 bases, leaving 19 bases between them. The CDR3 has 18 amino acids. The CDR3 spells CASSDRAERQGSTDTQYF. For the CDR3, the DNA is TGTGCCAGCAGTGACAGGGCTGAACGGCAGGGGAGCACAGATACGCAGTATTTT.